This T cell receptor beta chain came from a study of OX40 agonist ivuxolimab in advanced cancers. Study summary: Intravenous ivuxolimab was administered to patients every 2 weeks at 0.01 to 10 mg/kg. It was permissible to have had prior anti-PD-1, anti-PD-L1 or anti-CTLA-4 therapy, and under 45% had some. The study's findings and limits: Fewer expanded clones were found on average in CD4+ than in CD8+ T cells. Among some nonresponders, normalized T-cell clonal expansion was also low.

About this clone: What it binds is unknown.

TCRdb's copy holds only in-frame clones and misses some; the assay was immunoSEQ multiplex PCR. The data contain 30,000 to 35,000 clones, under 80% of them singletons. The CDR3 length is 17 residues. Germline V CDR1 and CDR2: MGHDK, SYGVNS. V was clipped by 4 bases and J by 8 bases; unmatched bases: 17. This chain uses TRBV25-1 with TRBJ1-2; 9 nucleotides line up with TRBD1. The input for sequencing was CD4+ or CD8+ T cells sorted from blood, taken in a trial of the OX40 agonist ivuxolimab. This clonotype was obtained from an adult with an advanced solid tumor such as melanoma, head and neck, liver or kidney cancer. The CDR3 sequence is CASSVAFTGTGFLGYTF. Here the CDR3 DNA reads TGTGCCAGCAGTGTAGCATTCACCGGGACAGGGTTTTTAGGCTACACCTTC.